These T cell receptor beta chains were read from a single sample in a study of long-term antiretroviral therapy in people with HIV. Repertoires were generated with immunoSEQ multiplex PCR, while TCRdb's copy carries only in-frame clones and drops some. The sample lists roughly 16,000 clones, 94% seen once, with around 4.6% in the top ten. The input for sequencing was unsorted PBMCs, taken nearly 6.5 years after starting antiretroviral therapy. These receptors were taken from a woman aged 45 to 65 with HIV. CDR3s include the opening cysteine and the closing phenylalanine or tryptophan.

CASSYLAGRGYNEQFF TRBJ2-1 TRBV6-6
CASENLGSQETQYF TRBJ2-5 TRBV28
CASLGGEGYGYTF TRBJ1-2 TRBV25-1
CASSVDTGLGMNTEAFF TRBJ1-1 TRBV9
CASSRTGSSYEQYF TRBJ2-7 TRBV2
CASSLNIGTDYEDTQYF TRBJ2-3 TRBV28
CASSQALQGNQPQHF TRBJ1-5 TRBV4-2
CASSPQGQGQETQYF TRBJ2-5 TRBV18
CASSFGQGANEQFF TRBJ2-1 TRBV5-1
CASSSSQGGYGYTF TRBJ1-2 TRBV5-1
CASLAGGGNTDTQYF TRBJ2-3 TRBV19
CASSLPGGEKLFF TRBJ1-4 TRBV5-1
CASSFLAEETQYF TRBJ2-5 TRBV5-6
CASSGTSGRVEQFF TRBJ2-1 TRBV6-5
CASKVWDQPQHF TRBJ1-5 TRBV19
CASSAGQYRGSDQPQHF TRBJ1-5 TRBV19
CASSQGGSTDTQYF TRBJ2-3 TRBV4-1
CASRSTGGVLNEQFF TRBJ2-1 TRBV6-4
CASSPRLANPSTDTQYF TRBJ2-3 TRBV2
CASSPGTSGNTIYF TRBJ1-3 TRBV6-6
CASSPLGGSYGYTF TRBJ1-2 TRBV6-1
CASSIIVGGDTQYF TRBJ2-3 TRBV27
CASSWGGTGDYEQYF TRBJ2-7 TRBV28
CASSLGSYSYNEQFF TRBJ2-1 TRBV5-4
CASSMTGDTEAFF TRBJ1-1 TRBV5-1
CASARGGLNTGELFF TRBJ2-2 TRBV9
CASSSRDPSSYNEQFF TRBJ2-1 TRBV7-6
CASSIPTSGRAGEQFF TRBJ2-1 TRBV19
CATSATGDQYF TRBJ2-5 TRBV10-3
CASSPISWRDSPGELFF TRBJ2-2 TRBV4-1
CASSQDGHPLPDEQYF TRBJ2-7 TRBV4-3
CASKSLRTGKEGYTF TRBJ1-2 TRBV28
CASGLIGTDTQYF TRBJ2-3 TRBV12-5
CASSGQAGTEAFF TRBJ1-1 TRBV6-4
CAISALVGGTEAFF TRBJ1-1 TRBV10-3